These 26 T cell receptor beta chains were all obtained from the same sample, sequenced in a study of post-analysis software for immune sequencing data. No antigen is known for these receptors. The library was made from cDNA and included unique molecular identifiers. TCRdb itself ran the PCR reads through MiXCR, one entry per CDR3 protein. The sample carries 650,000 to 850,000 distinct CDR3 sequences, around 50% recorded once. Study observations and caveats: With TRBV5-6, TRBV5-1 and TRBV20-1 included, about five TRBV segments were more frequent in patients than in controls.

The sequencing input was blood. These receptors originate from a girl between 10 and 17 years old with multiple sclerosis.

The CDR3 region is CSASYGLAGGEQYF. The CDR3 DNA follows: TGCAGTGCGAGTTACGGACTAGCGGGAGGCGAGCAGTACTTC. The chain has TRBV20-1 and TRBJ2-7, with 14 bases matching TRBD2. CDR1 is DFQATT and CDR2 is SNEGSKA in the germline V gene (reference sequence). The CDR3 sequence is 14 residues long. The junction had 7 bases not matched to a gene; V was cut back by 6 bases and J by 6 bases.

The J gene is TRBJ2-1, the V gene TRBV20-1; tentatively, D is TRBD2 (5 bases). V was shortened by 5 bases and J by 12 bases, with 14 bases between the two germline ends. The CDR3 is 11 residues long. Germline V gene lookup returns CDR1 DFQATT and CDR2 SNEGSKA (reference sequence). The CDR3 region is CSAVKEVWQFF. The CDR3, as DNA: TGCAGTGCTGTAAAGGAGGTTTGGCAGTTCTTC.

V usage is TRBV20-1 and J usage is TRBJ1-2, with 11 bases fitting TRBD1. The CDR3 has 15 residues. Unmatched junction bases numbered 11, after V lost 3 bases and J lost 8 bases. The germline V gene has CDR1 DFQATT and CDR2 SNEGSKA (reference sequence). The CDR3 protein is CSASRGQGAIAGYTF. Written as DNA, the CDR3 is TGCAGTGCTAGTCGCGGACAGGGGGCAATAGCGGGCTACACCTTC.

This clonotype was picked up a small number of times. The junction departs from germline at one end; a sequencing error may be responsible. The V and J genes are TRBV7-8 and TRBJ2-1; D possibly uses TRBD1 or TRBD2 (5 bases each). This CDR3 is built from 18 residues. Germline values: CDR1 SGHVS, CDR2 FQNEAQ. The DNA of the CDR3 is TGCGCCAGCAACTTAGGAGGAACGACGACAGTCTCCTACAATGAGCAGTTCTTC. It encodes CASNLGGTTTVSYNEQFF.

The chain is built from TRBV7-3 and TRBJ1-1; D remains unclear. This CDR3 spans 14 amino acids. Germline V CDR1 and CDR2: SGHTA, FQGTGA. Trimming took 5 bases from V and 4 from J, leaving 14 bases between them. The CDR3 is CASSPLGESTEAFF. Written as DNA, the CDR3 is TGTGCCAGCAGCCCCTTGGGAGAAAGCACTGAAGCTTTCTTT.

The V gene is TRBV5-1, the J gene TRBJ2-1; D unresolved. Trimming pared 4 bases from V and 0 bases from J, leaving 14 bases between. From germline, CDR1 is SGHRS and CDR2 YFSETQ. The CDR3 spans 16 residues. In DNA, the CDR3 is TGCGCCAGCAGCAGAACCGACAAGAGCTCCTACAATGAGCAGTTCTTC. Translated: CASSRTDKSSYNEQFF.

The chain couples TRBV15 to TRBJ2-2; TRBD1 agrees at 8 bases. This CDR3 is built from 14 residues. Losses at the gene ends were 8 bases for V and 4 bases for J; bases not matched to a gene: 6. The V gene's germline CDR1 is LNHNV and CDR2 YYDKDF (reference sequence). The CDR3 loop is CATALQGGTGELFF. CDR3 nucleotides: TGTGCCACCGCTCTACAGGGGGGCACCGGGGAGCTGTTTTTT.

V gene TRBV20-1 combines with J gene TRBJ2-1; 10 bases map to TRBD2. The germline V gene has CDR1 DFQATT and CDR2 SNEGSKA (reference sequence). Losses at the gene ends were 6 bases for V and 1 base for J; bases not matched to a gene: 6. This CDR3 is built from 15 residues. In DNA, the CDR3 is TGCAGTGCGTTACTAGCGGGGAGATCCTACAATGAGCAGTTCTTC. Translated: CSALLAGRSYNEQFF.

This clonotype was detected only a few times. The CDR3 loop reads CSVGGQGHYGYTF. The CDR3 DNA reads TGCAGCGTTGGGGGGCAGGGGCACTATGGCTACACCTTC. The chain joins TRBV29-1 to TRBJ1-2, with D tentatively TRBD1 (6 bases). V lost 4 bases and J 3 bases, leaving 12 bases between the germline ends. This CDR3 has 13 residues. CDR1 and CDR2 from the germline V gene are SQVTM and ANQGSEA.

The chain uses TRBV3-1 and TRBJ2-5; D perhaps matches TRBD1 (6 bases). This CDR3 has 17 amino acids. The V end lost 4 bases, the J end lost 0 bases, and 18 bases lay between the germline ends. Per the germline V gene, CDR1 is LGHDT and CDR2 is YNNKEL (reference sequence). The CDR3 DNA reads TGTGCCAGCAGCCCAAGCTTGGCCAGGGGTCACCAAGAGACCCAGTACTTC. The encoded protein is CASSPSLARGHQETQYF.

The rearrangement joins TRBV2 to TRBJ2-7; D gene unclear. The end of the DNA is better explained by TRBJ2-5, so the J call may be wrong. CDR3 length equals 10 residues. In germline, CDR1 is SNHLY, CDR2 FYNNEI. CDR3 protein: CASSTPTQYF. CDR3 sequence (DNA): TGTGCCAGCAGTACTCCGACCCAGTACTTC.

The chain combines TRBV6-1 with TRBJ1-2; 7 bases agree with TRBD1. There are 14 residues in the CDR3. The trim removed 5 bases at V and 2 bases at J, leaving 5 bases unmatched. Germline CDR1 MNHNS, CDR2 SASEGT. In nucleotides, the CDR3 is TGTGCCAGCAGTCCGAAGACAGGGAACTATGGCTACACCTTC. Protein: CASSPKTGNYGYTF.

J is TRBJ1-6 and V is TRBV7-9; 7 bases fit TRBD1. CDR1 and CDR2 from the germline V gene are SEHNR and FQNEAQ (reference sequence). V lost 6 bases and J lost 8; bases outside the gene matches: 13. The CDR3 runs to 16 residues. CDR3 bases: TGTGCCAGCAGTTCCACAGGGGCTATAAAGGATTCACCCCTCCACTTT. The encoded protein is CASSSTGAIKDSPLHF.

Notes on this clonotype: The CDR3 does not end in the conserved phenylalanine or tryptophan, so this is likely a read error. The chain uses TRBV12-3 or TRBV12-4 and TRBJ2-1; D unclear. Trimming took off 5 bases at V and 0 bases at J, with 14 bases between the two ends. The CDR3 loop spans 16 amino acids. CDR3 loop: CASSPIAGNSYNEQFL. In DNA form, the CDR3 reads TGTGCCAGCAGTCCCATAGCCGGAAACTCCTACAATGAGCAGTTCTTG.

This clonotype appeared a few times. The chain carries TRBV9 and TRBJ2-1; 7 bases fit TRBD1. The CDR3 covers 16 residues. With 4 bases clipped from V and 3 bases from J, the junction kept 10 bases outside the gene matches. Germline V gene lookup returns CDR1 SGDLS and CDR2 YYNGEE. CDR3 sequence: CASSRMTGSFYNEQFF. The CDR3 coding sequence is TGTGCCAGCAGCCGAATGACAGGGTCCTTCTACAATGAGCAGTTCTTC.

This clonotype was picked up one time. The chain combines TRBV11-2 with TRBJ2-7; no definite D call. V dropped 1 base and J dropped 5 bases, with 15 bases sitting between them. The germline V gene has CDR1 SGHAT and CDR2 FQNNGV. The CDR3 consists of 15 residues. The CDR3 loop is CASSLGPHRCDEQYF. The CDR3 region has the DNA TGTGCCAGCAGCTTAGGGCCACACCGTTGTGACGAGCAGTACTTC.

This chain links TRBV5-1 with TRBJ2-6; tentative D call: TRBD1 (6 bases). The CDR3 contains 16 residues. The V end lost 4 bases, the J end lost 0 bases, and 11 bases lay between the germline ends. CDR1 and CDR2 from the germline V gene are SGHRS and YFSETQ. CDR3 sequence: CASSPLDSSGANVLTF. The CDR3 nucleotides are TGCGCCAGCAGCCCTTTGGACAGCTCTGGGGCCAACGTCCTGACTTTC.

In its sample, this clonotype was seen once. This chain links TRBV6-2 or TRBV6-3 with TRBJ2-5; D gene unclear. The J call may be mistaken, given a closer DNA end match to TRBJ2-7. CDR1 is MNHEY, CDR2 SVGEGT, per germline. This CDR3 has 12 residues. The CDR3 sequence is CASSYRLYEQYF. DNA of the CDR3: TGTGCCAGCAGTTACCGGCTCTACGAGCAGTACTTC.

This clonotype showed up just a few times. The V and J genes are TRBV7-2 and TRBJ2-1; D possibly corresponds to TRBD2 (6 bases). From germline, CDR1 is SGHTA and CDR2 FQGNSA. There are 16 residues in the CDR3. Deletions cut 7 bases from V and 7 bases from J, with 23 bases between. The CDR3 DNA is TGTGCCAGCACTTCCCCCTCCGGGACTGGAAGAAATGAGCAGTTCTTC. Translated, it gives CASTSPSGTGRNEQFF.

The chain employs TRBV12-3 or TRBV12-4 and TRBJ2-7, with TRBD1 identical over 7 bases. This CDR3 spans 12 amino acids. With 2 bases clipped from V and 6 bases from J, the junction kept 1 base outside the gene matches. The CDR3 sequence: CASSLYRGEQYF. Here the CDR3 DNA reads TGTGCCAGCAGTTTATACAGGGGCGAGCAGTACTTC.

J is TRBJ2-6 and V is TRBV18; D unresolved. V lost 0 bases to trimming and J lost 1 base, with 16 bases between them. Germline-derived CDR1 and CDR2 are KGHSH and LQKENI. This CDR3 has 19 residues. CDR3 amino acids: CASSPPVGLRASGANVLTF. In nucleotides, the CDR3 is TGTGCCAGCTCACCACCGGTAGGGTTACGCGCTTCTGGGGCCAACGTCCTGACTTTC.

The genes are TRBV5-1 and TRBJ2-7; 9 nucleotides align to TRBD1. This CDR3 spans 16 amino acids. The germline CDR1 and CDR2 sequences are SGHRS and YFSETQ. V shed 4 bases and J 9 bases; nucleotides not matched to a gene: 17. The CDR3 nucleotides read TGCGCCAGCAGCCCCCAACTACAGGGGGCTGTGGGCGGGCAGTACTTC. It translates to CASSPQLQGAVGGQYF.

V is TRBV25-1 and J is TRBJ2-1, with TRBD1 matching over 10 bases. After removal of 1 base from V and 5 bases from J, the junction contained 5 bases not matched to a gene. The CDR3 extends over 16 amino acids. From germline, CDR1 is MGHDK and CDR2 SYGVNS. CDR3 bases: TGTGCCAGCAGTGAATGGGCCGGGACAGGGGACAATGAGCAGTTCTTC. Translating it yields CASSEWAGTGDNEQFF.

This clonotype was found a few times. The chain joins TRBV12-3 or TRBV12-4 to TRBJ2-5, with 8 positions matching TRBD2. The CDR3 is 16 amino acids. Trimming took 3 bases from V and 1 from J; bases not matched to a gene: 7. The CDR3 loop reads CASSFQLAGLQETQYF. Written as DNA, the CDR3 is TGTGCCAGCAGTTTTCAGCTAGCGGGCCTCCAAGAGACCCAGTACTTC.

The J gene is TRBJ2-5, the V gene TRBV10-3; tentative D call: TRBD2 (6 bases). Near its end, the DNA agrees better with TRBJ2-7, so the J call may be wrong. Germline V gives CDR1 ENHRY, CDR2 SYGVKD. This CDR3 comprises 14 residues. CDR3 sequence (DNA): TGTGCCACCCGGAAGGTAGCGGACTCCTACGAGCAGTACTTC. It codes for CATRKVADSYEQYF.

CDR3 bases: TGTGCCAGCAGCAAACAGCGGGGGGGAGTGGAAGAGACCCAGTACTTC. Translated, it gives CASSKQRGGVEETQYF. The chain links TRBV7-2 to TRBJ2-5; 10 bases agree with TRBD2. CDR3 length: 16 residues. Trimming took 5 bases from V and 3 from J; bases not matched to a gene: 9. Germline-derived CDR1 and CDR2 are SGHTA and FQGNSA. Combining the CDR3 with reference TRBV7-2 and TRBJ2-5 gives the whole variable domain GAGVSQSPSNKVTEKGKDVELRCDPISGHTALYWYRQSLGQGLEFLIYFQGNSAPDKSGLPSDRFSAERTGGSVSTLTIQRTQQEDSAVYLCASSKQRGGVEETQYFGPGTRLLVL.